The 8 T cell receptor beta chains presented below share a single source sample, sequenced in a study of CD8 T cells in ankylosing spondylitis. TCRdb itself ran the 5' RACE reads through MiXCR, one entry per CDR3 protein. The data contain about 360,000 distinct CDR3 sequences, roughly 20% of them singletons. Specimen: blood, either unsorted or a sorted T cell fraction (not recorded which). All receptors derive from a male donor with ankylosing spondylitis or in good health (not recorded which).

The rearrangement joins TRBV4-1 to TRBJ2-6, with D possibly being TRBD2 (5 bases). V shed 4 bases and J shed 0 bases, with 7 bases lying between them. The CDR3 runs to 15 residues. Germline-derived CDR1 and CDR2 are MGHRA and YSYEKL. The CDR3 is CASSLRDSGANVLTF. As DNA, the CDR3 is TGCGCCAGCAGCCTACGGGACTCTGGGGCCAACGTCCTGACTTTC.

In its sample, this clonotype was seen a few times. The chain carries TRBV4-1 and TRBJ2-7; D may be TRBD2 (6 bases). This CDR3 is 16 amino acids long. Germline CDR1 is MGHRA and CDR2 is YSYEKL. The ends were cut back, 0 bases at V and 3 bases at J, with 15 bases in the middle. CDR3 loop: CASSQDGAGGGYEQYF. CDR3 DNA sequence: TGCGCCAGCAGCCAAGATGGGGCTGGGGGAGGCTACGAGCAGTACTTC.

This chain connects TRBV3-1 to TRBJ2-7; D call uncertain. The ends were cut back, 3 bases at V and 7 bases at J, with 10 bases in the middle. Germline assignment: CDR1 LGHDT and CDR2 YNNKEL (reference sequence). The CDR3 sequence is 12 residues long. This CDR3 reads CASSHPAGEQYF. The CDR3 bases are TGTGCCAGCAGCCACCCGGCCGGGGAGCAGTACTTC.

This clonotype was picked up a small number of times. This chain joins TRBV7-2 and TRBJ2-2; D is ambiguous. The CDR3 extends over 15 amino acids. In germline, CDR1 is SGHTA, CDR2 FQGNSA. V dropped 2 bases and J dropped 7 bases, with 14 bases sitting between them. The DNA of the CDR3 is TGTGCCAGCAGCTTAATATGGGGATCGGGCGGGGAGCTGTTTTTT. Translating gives CASSLIWGSGGELFF.

The chain links TRBV12-3 or TRBV12-4 to TRBJ2-1; TRBD2 matches at 9 bases. The CDR3 is 14 residues long. Trimming took 5 bases from V and 5 from J; bases not matched to a gene: 4. This CDR3 is CASSPWTSDNEQFF. CDR3 bases: TGTGCCAGCAGTCCCTGGACTAGCGACAATGAGCAGTTCTTC.

The chain has TRBV5-1 and TRBJ2-2; tentatively, D is TRBD1 (6 bases). The germline V and J ends were trimmed by 4 bases and 5 bases, with 18 bases remaining between them. CDR1 and CDR2 from the germline V gene are SGHRS and YFSETQ. The CDR3 is made up of 16 amino acids. CDR3 region: CASSDQGPLVTGELFF. Here the CDR3 DNA reads TGCGCCAGCAGCGATCAGGGGCCCTTGGTGACCGGGGAGCTGTTTTTT.

In this sample, this clonotype turned up a few times. The chain carries TRBV28 and TRBJ2-2; D is possibly TRBD1 (6 bases). This CDR3 contains 16 residues. The V gene's germline CDR1 is MDHEN and CDR2 SYDVKM. Trimming pared 7 bases from V and 2 bases from J, leaving 17 bases between. CDR3: CASNPLETGNTGELFF. CDR3 DNA: TGTGCCAGCAACCCCCTGGAGACAGGAAACACCGGGGAGCTGTTTTTT.

Only a few counts were recorded for this clonotype. The chain's CDR3 is CASSEDRMGTEAFF. CDR3 nucleotides: TGTGCCAGCAGCGAGGACAGGATGGGCACTGAAGCTTTCTTT. The V and J genes are TRBV9 and TRBJ1-1; 7 nucleotides match TRBD1. The CDR3 runs to 14 residues. V was pared by 3 bases and J by 4 bases, with 6 bases of the junction left unmatched. CDR1 SGDLS and CDR2 YYNGEE come from the germline V gene.